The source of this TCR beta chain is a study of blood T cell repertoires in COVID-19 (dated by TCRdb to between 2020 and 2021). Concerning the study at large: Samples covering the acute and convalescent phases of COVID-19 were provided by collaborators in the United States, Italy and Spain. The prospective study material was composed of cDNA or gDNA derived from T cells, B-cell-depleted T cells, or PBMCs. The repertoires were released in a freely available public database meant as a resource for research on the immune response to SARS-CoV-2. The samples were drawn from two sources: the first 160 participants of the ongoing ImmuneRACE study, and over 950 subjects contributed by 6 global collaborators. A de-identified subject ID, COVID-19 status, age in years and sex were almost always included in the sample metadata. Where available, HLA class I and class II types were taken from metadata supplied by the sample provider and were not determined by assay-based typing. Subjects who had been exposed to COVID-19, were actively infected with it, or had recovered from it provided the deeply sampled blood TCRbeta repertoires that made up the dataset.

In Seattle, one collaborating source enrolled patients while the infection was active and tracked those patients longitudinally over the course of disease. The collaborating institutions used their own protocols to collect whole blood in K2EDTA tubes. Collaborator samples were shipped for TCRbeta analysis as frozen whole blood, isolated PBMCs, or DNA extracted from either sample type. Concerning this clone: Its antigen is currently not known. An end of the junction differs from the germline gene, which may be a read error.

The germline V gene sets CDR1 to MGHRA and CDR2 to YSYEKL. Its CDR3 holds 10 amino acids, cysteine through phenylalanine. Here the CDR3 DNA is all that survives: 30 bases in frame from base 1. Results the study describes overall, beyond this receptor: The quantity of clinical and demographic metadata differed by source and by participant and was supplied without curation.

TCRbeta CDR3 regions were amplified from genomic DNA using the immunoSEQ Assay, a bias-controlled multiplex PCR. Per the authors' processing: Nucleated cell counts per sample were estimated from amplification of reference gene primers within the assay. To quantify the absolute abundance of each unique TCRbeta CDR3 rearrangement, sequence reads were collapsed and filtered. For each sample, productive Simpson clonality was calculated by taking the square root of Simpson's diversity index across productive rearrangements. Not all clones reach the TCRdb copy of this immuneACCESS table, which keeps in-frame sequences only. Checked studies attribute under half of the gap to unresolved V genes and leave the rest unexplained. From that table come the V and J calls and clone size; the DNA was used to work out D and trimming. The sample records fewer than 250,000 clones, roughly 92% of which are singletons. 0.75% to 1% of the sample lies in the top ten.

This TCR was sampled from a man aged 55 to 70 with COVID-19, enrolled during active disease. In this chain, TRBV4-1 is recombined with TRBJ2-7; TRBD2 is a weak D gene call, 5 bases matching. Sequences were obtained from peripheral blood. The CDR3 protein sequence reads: CASSHERSPF. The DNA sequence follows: TGCGCCAGCAGCCATGAGCGGTCGCCCTTC.